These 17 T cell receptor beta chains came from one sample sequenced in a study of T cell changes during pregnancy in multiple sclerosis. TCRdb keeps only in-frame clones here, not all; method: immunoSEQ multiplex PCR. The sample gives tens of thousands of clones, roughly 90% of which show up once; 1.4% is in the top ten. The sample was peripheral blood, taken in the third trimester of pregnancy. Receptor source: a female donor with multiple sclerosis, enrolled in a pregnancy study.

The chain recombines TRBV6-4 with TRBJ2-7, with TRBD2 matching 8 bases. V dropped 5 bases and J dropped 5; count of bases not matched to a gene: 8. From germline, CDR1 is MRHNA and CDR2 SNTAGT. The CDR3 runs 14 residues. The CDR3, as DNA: TGTGCCAGCAGTCCTTTCGGGGGGGCCCACGAGCAGTACTTC. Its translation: CASSPFGGAHEQYF.

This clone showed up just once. The CDR3 sequence is CASSEVGVDTDTQYF. CDR3 bases: TGTGCCAGCAGTGAAGTAGGGGTAGACACAGATACGCAGTATTTT. The chain carries TRBV6-1 and TRBJ2-3; possible D gene TRBD1, 5 bases. The CDR3 runs to 15 residues. The germline gives CDR1 MNHNS, CDR2 SASEGT. V was shortened by 1 base and J by 2 bases, with 10 bases between the two germline ends.

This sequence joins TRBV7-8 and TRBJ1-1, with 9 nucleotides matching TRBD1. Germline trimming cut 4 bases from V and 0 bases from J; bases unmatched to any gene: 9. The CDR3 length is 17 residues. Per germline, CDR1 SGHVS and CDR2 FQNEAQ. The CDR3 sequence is CASSYIGTGRMNTEAFF. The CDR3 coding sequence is TGTGCCAGCAGCTATATCGGGACAGGGCGGATGAACACTGAAGCTTTCTTT.

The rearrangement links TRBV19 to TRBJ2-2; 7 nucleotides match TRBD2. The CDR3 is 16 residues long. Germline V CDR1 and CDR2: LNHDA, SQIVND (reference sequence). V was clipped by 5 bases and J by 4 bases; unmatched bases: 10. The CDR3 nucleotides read TGTGCCAGTAGTCCCCAAGCGGGGAGGACCACCGGGGAGCTGTTTTTT. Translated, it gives CASSPQAGRTTGELFF.

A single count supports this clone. CDR3 DNA: TGTGCCAGCAGTTGGGACAGTGAATACTACAATGAGCAGTTCTTC. The encoded protein is CASSWDSEYYNEQFF. The gene calls are TRBV2 and TRBJ2-1, with 7 positions matching TRBD1. Germline loops: CDR1 SNHLY, CDR2 FYNNEI. The junction had 7 bases not matched to a gene; V was cut back by 5 bases and J by 3 bases. This CDR3 has 15 amino acids.

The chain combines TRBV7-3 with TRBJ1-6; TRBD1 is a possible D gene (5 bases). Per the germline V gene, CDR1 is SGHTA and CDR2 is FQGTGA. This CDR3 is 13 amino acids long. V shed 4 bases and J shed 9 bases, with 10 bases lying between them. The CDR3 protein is CASSSGYASPLHF. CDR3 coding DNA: TGTGCCAGCAGCTCAGGGTATGCTTCACCCCTCCACTTT.

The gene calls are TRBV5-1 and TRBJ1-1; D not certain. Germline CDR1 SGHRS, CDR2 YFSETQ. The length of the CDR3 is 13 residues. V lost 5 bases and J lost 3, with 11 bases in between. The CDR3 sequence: CASSVGRDTEAFF. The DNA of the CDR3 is TGCGCCAGCAGTGTGGGGAGGGACACTGAAGCTTTCTTT.

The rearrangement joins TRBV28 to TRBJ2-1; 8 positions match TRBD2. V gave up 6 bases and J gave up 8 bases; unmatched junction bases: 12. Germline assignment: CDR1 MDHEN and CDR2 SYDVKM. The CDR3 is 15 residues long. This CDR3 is CASRLWGGLGDEQFF. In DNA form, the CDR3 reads TGTGCCAGCAGGCTATGGGGGGGACTAGGGGATGAGCAGTTCTTC.

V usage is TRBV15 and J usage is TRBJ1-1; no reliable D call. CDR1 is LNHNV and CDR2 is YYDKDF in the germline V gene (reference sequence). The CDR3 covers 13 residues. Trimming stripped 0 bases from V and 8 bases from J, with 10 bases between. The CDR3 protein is CATSRDIESEAFF. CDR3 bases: TGTGCCACCAGCAGAGATATCGAGAGCGAAGCTTTCTTT. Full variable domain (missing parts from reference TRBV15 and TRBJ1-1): DAMVIQNPRYQVTQFGKPVTLSCSQTLNHNVMYWYQQKSSQAPKLLFHYYDKDFNNEADTPDNFQSRRPNTSFCFLDIRSPGLGDTAMYLCATSRDIESEAFFGQGTRLTVV.

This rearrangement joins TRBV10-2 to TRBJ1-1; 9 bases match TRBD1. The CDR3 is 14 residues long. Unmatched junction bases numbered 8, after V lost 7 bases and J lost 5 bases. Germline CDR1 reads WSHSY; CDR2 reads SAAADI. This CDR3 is CASTPQGAGTEAFF. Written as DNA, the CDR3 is TGCGCCAGCACCCCACAGGGGGCAGGTACTGAAGCTTTCTTT.

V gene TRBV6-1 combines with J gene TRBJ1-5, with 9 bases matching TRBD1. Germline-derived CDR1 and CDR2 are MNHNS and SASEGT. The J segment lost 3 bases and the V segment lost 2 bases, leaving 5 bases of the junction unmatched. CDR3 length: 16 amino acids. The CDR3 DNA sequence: TGTGCCAGCAGTGAATATAGGGACAGGGTCAATCAGCCCCAGCATTTT. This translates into CASSEYRDRVNQPQHF.

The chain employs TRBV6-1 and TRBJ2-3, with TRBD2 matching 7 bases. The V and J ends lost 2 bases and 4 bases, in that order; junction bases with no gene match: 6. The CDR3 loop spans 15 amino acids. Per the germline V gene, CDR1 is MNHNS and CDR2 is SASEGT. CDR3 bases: TGTGCCAGCAGTGAAATTGGGGGGAGGGCAGATACGCAGTATTTT. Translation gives CASSEIGGRADTQYF.

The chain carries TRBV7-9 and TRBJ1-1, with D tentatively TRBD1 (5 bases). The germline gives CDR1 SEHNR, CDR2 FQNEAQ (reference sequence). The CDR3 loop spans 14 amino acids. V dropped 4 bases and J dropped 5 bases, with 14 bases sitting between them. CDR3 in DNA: TGTGCCAGCAGCTGGGGACGGGAGGTGACTGAAGCTTTCTTT. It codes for CASSWGREVTEAFF.

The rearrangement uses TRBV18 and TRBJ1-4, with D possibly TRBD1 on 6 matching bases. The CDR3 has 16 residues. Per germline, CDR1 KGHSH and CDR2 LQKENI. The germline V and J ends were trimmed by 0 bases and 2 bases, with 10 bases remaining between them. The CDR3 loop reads CASSPPGQGTNEKLFF. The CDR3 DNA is TGTGCCAGCTCACCACCTGGCCAGGGGACTAATGAAAAACTGTTTTTT.

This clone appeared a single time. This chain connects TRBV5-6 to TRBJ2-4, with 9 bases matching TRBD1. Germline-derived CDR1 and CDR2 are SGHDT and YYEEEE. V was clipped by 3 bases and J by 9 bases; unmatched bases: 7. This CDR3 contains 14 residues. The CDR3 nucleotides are TGTGCCAGCAGCTCTCCCGGGACAGGGCCCATTCAGTACTTC. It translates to CASSSPGTGPIQYF.

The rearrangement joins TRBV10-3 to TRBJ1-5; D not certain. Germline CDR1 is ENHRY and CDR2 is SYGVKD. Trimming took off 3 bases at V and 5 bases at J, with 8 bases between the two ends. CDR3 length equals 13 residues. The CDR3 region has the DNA TGTGCCATCAGTGAAGGAGGGCATCAGCCCCAGCATTTT. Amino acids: CAISEGGHQPQHF.

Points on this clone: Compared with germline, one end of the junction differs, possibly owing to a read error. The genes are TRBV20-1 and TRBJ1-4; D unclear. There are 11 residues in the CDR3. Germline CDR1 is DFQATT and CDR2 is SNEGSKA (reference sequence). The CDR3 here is CSAGRRGLVLF. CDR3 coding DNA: TGCAGTGCTGGCCGCCGGGGTCTCGTCCTTTTT.